The T cell receptor (beta chain) under discussion was sequenced for a study of T-cell memory formation after mild COVID-19. Whole-study results and caveats: Clones contracting over day 15 to 85 were CD4/CD8 balanced, with later expanders leaning CD4+. Some responding clones appeared in pre-infection memory, suggesting cross-reactive memory joined.

Germline V gives CDR1 SNHLY, CDR2 FYNNEI. CDR3 length: 12 residues. The sample holds a few counts of this clonotype. Its matching antigen is unknown. Constant-segment-primed 5'RACE gave TCR alpha and TCR beta cDNA libraries with sample barcodes and UMIs. A single record per CDR3 protein comes from TCRdb applying MiXCR to the 5' RACE reads. The data show about half a million distinct CDR3 sequences, roughly 20% seen once. The genes are TRBV2 and TRBJ2-3; perhaps TRBD1 as D (5 bases). The sequenced material came from PBMCs or a T cell subset sorted from them (not recorded which). The source is an adult woman who had mild COVID-19 (a few samples of this study predate the infection). Cell type and time point are not known. The CDR3, as DNA: TGTGCATTGGCAGGGATGTCAGATACGCAGTATTTT. Translating gives CALAGMSDTQYF.